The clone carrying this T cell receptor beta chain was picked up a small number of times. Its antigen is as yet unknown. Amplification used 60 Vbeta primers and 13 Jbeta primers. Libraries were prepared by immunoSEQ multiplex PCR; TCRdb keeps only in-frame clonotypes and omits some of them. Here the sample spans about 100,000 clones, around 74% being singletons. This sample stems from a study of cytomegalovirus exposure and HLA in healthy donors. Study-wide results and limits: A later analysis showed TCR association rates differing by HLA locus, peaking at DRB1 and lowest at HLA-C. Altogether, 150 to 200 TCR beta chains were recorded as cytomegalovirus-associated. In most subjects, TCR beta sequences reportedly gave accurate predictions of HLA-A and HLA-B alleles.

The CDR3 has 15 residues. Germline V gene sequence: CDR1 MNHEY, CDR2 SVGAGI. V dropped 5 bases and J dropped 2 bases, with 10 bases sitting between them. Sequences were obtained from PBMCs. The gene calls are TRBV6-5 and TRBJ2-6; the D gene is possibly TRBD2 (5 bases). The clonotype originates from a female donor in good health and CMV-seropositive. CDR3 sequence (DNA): TGTGCCAGCAGTGGACGACTAACTGGGGCCAACGTCCTGACTTTC. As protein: CASSGRLTGANVLTF.